This TCR beta chain is drawn from a study of PD-1 blockade in classical Hodgkin lymphoma. Findings and limits, study-wide: Only CD4+ TCR diversity, not CD8+, had risen significantly by C4D1.

Using immunoSEQ multiplex PCR, the repertoire was profiled, and TCRdb retains in-frame clones only, with some absent. Altogether 53,000 or so clones are present, about 84% being singletons, with the ten largest covering 16%. A few counts support this clone. What it recognizes is unknown. After autologous stem cell transplantation all patients relapsed, and prior brentuximab vedotin exposure differed between cohorts. This TCR came from a human donor with classical Hodgkin lymphoma. Sequencing used peripheral blood mononuclear cells (PBMCs), obtained at baseline.

In nucleotides, the CDR3 is TGTGCCAGCAGCTACCTAACACCTCCTCGGGATGGCTACACCTTC. Protein sequence: CASSYLTPPRDGYTF. The genes are TRBV7-2 and TRBJ1-2, with no clear D. CDR1 and CDR2 (germline): SGHTA, FQGNSA. Trimming removed 4 bases at V and 6 bases at J, with 18 bases between. The CDR3 covers 15 residues.